What follows describes a single T cell receptor (beta chain). This receptor's antigen is unknown. The input lacks base qualities; no much larger clone sits a single base away. These data are taken from a study of control samples from healthy donors and cancer patients (dated by TCRdb to between 2020 and 2021). To prepare the library, the immunoSEQ multiplex PCR assay was applied. Drawn from immuneACCESS, this table holds only the in-frame rearrangements with V and J called that TCRdb kept. Clones are partly lost; checked studies trace under half to an unresolved V gene and leave the rest unexplained. This sample lists 45,000 or so clones; about 87% were detected once. 10% to 13% of the sample is taken by the ten largest. Measured from the cysteine to the phenylalanine, the CDR3 is 15 residues long. CDR3 DNA only is kept here, 45 bases in frame from base 1. The junction shows trimming of 2 bases on V and 4 bases on J, and the gene matches do not reach 3 bases of it. From the germline V gene, CDR1 is MNHEY and CDR2 is SVGAGI.

The clonotype was recovered from a woman in her sixties with lung cancer. The material sequenced was PBMCs. The rearrangement joined TRBV6-5 to TRBJ2-3, with 10 bases in between that match TRBD2. The nucleotides are TGTGCCAGCAGTTACGAAGCGGGAGGGCCAGATACGCAGTATTTT. The translation is CASSYEAGGPDTQYF.